These T cell receptor beta chains were read from a single sample in a study of technical replicates of blood from several donors. Some clones are missing from TCRdb's copy, which holds only in-frame ones; the method was immunoSEQ multiplex PCR. The data contain 45,000 to 60,000 clones, 86% of them singletons. Sequencing was carried out using PBMCs. The receptors here all came from a human donor in good health. Some clones in this sample may be carry-over from other donors' samples. CDR3s include the opening cysteine and the closing phenylalanine or tryptophan. A D gene is named only where the DNA matches it firmly. Some rows have no size entry. The others give once, few or many, or a class for an expanded clone.

V	D	J	size	length	CDR3	DNA
TRBV6-1	TRBD1	TRBJ1-4	once	14	CASKRIGGLEKLFF	TGTGCCAGCAAACGTATAGGGGGCCTTGAAAAACTGTTTTTT
TRBV6-1	NA	TRBJ2-7	few	11	CASRDSYEQYF	TGTGCCAGCAGGGACAGCTACGAGCAGTACTTC
TRBV11-3	NA	TRBJ2-1	NA	15	CASSLRGSPYNEQFF	TGTGCCAGCAGCTTACGAGGGAGTCCCTACAATGAGCAGTTCTTC
TRBV4-3	TRBD2	TRBJ2-5	NA	18	CASSPKGGGLAGGGTQYF	TGCGCCAGCAGCCCTAAAGGGGGCGGACTAGCGGGTGGGGGGACCCAGTACTTC
TRBV11-2	NA	TRBJ2-7	NA	16	CASSPYGQDYSYEQYF	TGTGCCAGCAGCCCGTACGGACAGGACTACTCCTACGAGCAGTACTTC
TRBV6-5	NA	TRBJ1-2	once	14	CASSYRDINYGYTF	TGTGCCAGCAGTTATCGGGACATAAACTATGGCTACACCTTC
TRBV12-5	TRBD1	TRBJ2-5	NA	14	CASAVGQGQETQYF	TGTGCTAGTGCTGTGGGACAGGGGCAAGAGACCCAGTACTTC
TRBV5-1	TRBD1	TRBJ1-1	once	19	CASSLLGTGGGRVNTEAFF	TGCGCCAGCAGCTTATTAGGGACAGGGGGCGGGAGGGTGAACACTGAAGCTTTCTTT
TRBV5-6	NA	TRBJ1-5	few	13	CASSPRPGQPQHF	TGTGCCAGCAGCCCGAGGCCTGGACAGCCCCAGCATTTT
TRBV6-6	TRBD2	TRBJ2-1	NA	16	CASSYAPWGGDNEQFF	TGTGCCAGCAGTTACGCACCGTGGGGGGGAGACAATGAGCAGTTCTTC
TRBV6-5	NA	TRBJ2-7	NA	15	CASSYTRSETYEQYF	TGTGCCAGCAGTTATACTCGGAGCGAAACCTACGAGCAGTACTTC